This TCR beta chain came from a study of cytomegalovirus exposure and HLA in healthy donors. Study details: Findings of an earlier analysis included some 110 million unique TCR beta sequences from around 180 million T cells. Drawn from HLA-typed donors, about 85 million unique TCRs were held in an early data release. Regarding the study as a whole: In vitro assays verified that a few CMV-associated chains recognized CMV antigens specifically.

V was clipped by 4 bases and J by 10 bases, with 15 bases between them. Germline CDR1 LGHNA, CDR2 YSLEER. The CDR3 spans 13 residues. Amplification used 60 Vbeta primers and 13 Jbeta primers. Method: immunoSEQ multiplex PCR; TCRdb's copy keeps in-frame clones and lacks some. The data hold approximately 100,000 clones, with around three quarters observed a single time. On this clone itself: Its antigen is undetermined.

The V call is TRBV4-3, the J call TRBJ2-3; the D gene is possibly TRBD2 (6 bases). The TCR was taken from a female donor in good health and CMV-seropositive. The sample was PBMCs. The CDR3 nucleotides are TGCGCCAGCAGCCTCCGGGAGAGGGGCCCGCAGTATTTT. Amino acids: CASSLRERGPQYF.